This record looks at one TCR beta chain sequence and its context. Possible read error: a much larger clone is one base away. The time point was: newly diagnosed GD, antithyroid drugs for less than 3 months. Scientists built the TCR library using RNA that was extracted from PBMCs. With 4 bases clipped from V and 10 bases from J, the junction kept 7 bases outside the gene matches. Germline CDR1 and CDR2: SEHNR and FQNEAQ (reference sequence). The CDR3 runs to 12 residues. The data were taken from a study of regulatory T cells in long-lasting Graves disease. Both iRepertoire HTBI primers and Arm-PCR of CDR3 regions were used to build the TCR beta libraries. TCRdb used MiXCR to reprocess the multiplex PCR reads, holding one entry per CDR3 protein. The sample has more than 400,000 distinct CDR3 sequences; about 17% are singletons. The sample was also reused in another study, on T cells in Graves' hyperthyroidism and ophthalmopathy.

Sequencing was performed on peripheral blood mononuclear cells (PBMCs), taken at new diagnosis, from a patient treated with antithyroid drugs. This rearrangement joins TRBV7-9 to TRBJ2-7; 7 nucleotides agree with TRBD1. The source of this sequence is a woman aged 30 to 39 with Graves disease. CDR3 nucleotide sequence: TGTGCCAGCAGCTCCTCCGACAGGGCACAGTACTTC. Translation: CASSSSDRAQYF.